The 27 T cell receptor beta chains reported below all come from one sample, sequenced in a study of metastatic and nonmetastatic thyroid tumors. TCRdb re-analyzed the PCR reads through MiXCR. The table shows about 24,000 clones, with roughly 19% occurring only once. Thyroid surgery took place with no prior treatment in any patient. The sample comprised blood. The receptors stem from a male donor with papillary thyroid cancer or a benign thyroid nodule (not recorded which). Some clones in this sample may be carry-over from other donors' samples.

This clone was recorded at least ten times. Other DNA variants within this sample encode the same CDR3. V is TRBV28 and J is TRBJ2-3; 15 bases align to TRBD2. Germline V gives CDR1 MDHEN, CDR2 SYDVKM. The V and J ends lost 6 bases and 3 bases, in that order; junction bases with no gene match: 13. This CDR3 contains 19 residues. The CDR3 reads CASRPVPGLAGGRTDTQYF. DNA of the CDR3: TGTGCCAGCAGGCCAGTCCCGGGACTAGCGGGAGGTAGGACAGATACGCAGTATTTT. The full variable domain, in which reference TRBV28 and TRBJ2-3 provide the parts outside the CDR3, is DVKVTQSSRYLVKRTGEKVFLECVQDMDHENMFWYRQDPGLGLRLIYFSYDVKMKEKGDIPEGYSVSREKKERFSLILESASTNQTSMYLCASRPVPGLAGGRTDTQYFGPGTRLTVL.

This clone was recorded at least ten times. The rearrangement links TRBV5-1 to TRBJ2-7; TRBD1 might be the D (5 bases). This CDR3 spans 12 amino acids. CDR1 and CDR2 from the germline V gene are SGHRS and YFSETQ. V lost 3 bases, J lost 3 bases, and 7 bases lay in between. The CDR3 is CASSSDSYEQYF. The CDR3 bases are TGCGCCAGCAGCTCCGACAGCTACGAGCAGTACTTC. The full variable domain, completed using reference TRBV5-1 and TRBJ2-7, is KAGVTQTPRYLIKTRGQQVTLSCSPISGHRSVSWYQQTPGQGLQFLFEYFSETQRNKGNFPGRFSGRQFSNSRSEMNVSTLELGDSALYLCASSSDSYEQYFGPGTRLTVT.

This clone is deemed medium-sized. The rearrangement links TRBV12-3 or TRBV12-4 to TRBJ2-1; no clear D. Trimming shortened V by 3 bases and J by 6 bases, and 3 bases separated the two germline ends. This CDR3 is 11 amino acids long. The CDR3 loop is CASSFSNEQFF. In DNA form, the CDR3 reads TGTGCCAGCAGTTTCTCCAATGAGCAGTTCTTC.

This clone was counted between two and nine times. The V and J genes are TRBV6-2 or TRBV6-3 and TRBJ2-7, with 10 bases fitting TRBD2. From germline, CDR1 is MNHEY and CDR2 SVGEGT. Trimming at V came to 7 bases and at J to 6 bases, leaving 9 bases not matched to a gene. CDR3 length: 14 amino acids. CDR3 in amino acids: CASNASGRRGEQYF. The CDR3 nucleotides are TGTGCCAGCAACGCTAGCGGGAGACGAGGCGAGCAGTACTTC.

Ten or more counts support this clone. V gene TRBV10-3 combines with J gene TRBJ1-1, with D unclear. With 0 bases removed from V and 5 bases from J, the gap between germline ends came to 13 bases. Germline lookup yields CDR1 ENHRY and CDR2 SYGVKD. CDR3 length equals 15 residues. The CDR3 bases are TGTGCCATCAGTGAGTCGATGCGGGGAGATACTGAAGCTTTCTTT. The encoded protein is CAISESMRGDTEAFF.

There are a few counts of this clone. The chain is built from TRBV6-1 and TRBJ1-3; D perhaps matches TRBD1 (5 bases). Germline V gene data show CDR1 as MNHNS and CDR2 as SASEGT. Trimming removed 5 bases from V and 3 bases from J, with 17 bases in between. The CDR3 is 16 amino acids. In DNA, the CDR3 is TGTGCCAGCAGTCCTGGACATCCCGGCGTTGGAAACACCATATATTTT. It encodes CASSPGHPGVGNTIYF.

This clone showed up many times. This may be a read error, as it is one base from a much larger clone. The same CDR3 arises from other DNA sequences in this sample as well. The chain carries TRBV19 and TRBJ2-3, with 13 bases identical to TRBD2. This CDR3 region has 16 residues. Germline V gives CDR1 LNHDA, CDR2 SQIVND (reference sequence). CDR3 loop: CASSQTSGRAVDTQYF. In DNA form, the CDR3 reads TGTGCTAGTAGTCAAACTAGCGGGAGGGCCGTGGATACGCAGTATTTT.

This clone has a count of ten or more. This sequence joins TRBV7-2 and TRBJ1-3; a possible D gene is TRBD1 (6 bases). The germline V and J ends were trimmed by 1 base and 6 bases, with 13 bases remaining between them. This CDR3 has 15 amino acids. CDR1 and CDR2 (germline): SGHTA, FQGNSA. CDR3 DNA: TGTGCCAGCAGCTTAGGGGGAACAGGGTCAAACACCATATATTTT. Protein: CASSLGGTGSNTIYF.

This clone was seen a single time. The CDR3 DNA sequence: TGTGCCTGGAGTCGTCATGCGGCAGTTCCGCAGTATTTT. This translates into CAWSRHAAVPQYF. This chain uses TRBV30 with TRBJ2-3; D is ambiguous. This CDR3 has 13 amino acids. The germline V and J ends were trimmed by 2 bases and 10 bases, with 16 bases remaining between them. CDR1 GTSNPN and CDR2 SVGIG come from the germline V gene (reference sequence).

With regard to this clone: Other DNA variants within this sample encode the same CDR3. This chain connects TRBV5-1 to TRBJ1-4, with no clear D. CDR1 SGHRS and CDR2 YFSETQ come from the germline V gene. This CDR3 contains 15 residues. V lost 4 bases and J lost 8, with 18 bases in between. The CDR3: CASSPGIDLKEKLFF. The CDR3 nucleotides read TGCGCCAGCAGCCCGGGGATCGACCTGAAAGAAAAACTGTTTTTT.

Remarks on this clone: Given a much more abundant clone one base away, this may be a read error. V and J are TRBV10-2 and TRBJ1-1, with TRBD1 matching over 7 bases. This CDR3 is 12 amino acids long. The junction had 1 base not matched to a gene; V was cut back by 5 bases and J by 4 bases. Germline V gene data show CDR1 as WSHSY and CDR2 as SAAADI. The CDR3 DNA follows: TGCGCCAGCAGTACAGGGGTCACTGAAGCTTTCTTT. This codes for CASSTGVTEAFF.

This chain uses TRBV6-2 or TRBV6-3 with TRBJ1-1; no clear D gene. The germline gives CDR1 MNHEY, CDR2 SVGEGT. The CDR3 has 15 residues. Trimming pared 7 bases from V and 1 base from J, leaving 16 bases between. Written as DNA, the CDR3 is TGTGCCAGCAACCCAGCGGGCAGACCGAACACTGAAGCTTTCTTT. Translation: CASNPAGRPNTEAFF.

By sample fraction, this clone is medium-sized. The gene calls are TRBV27 and TRBJ2-2; D is uncertain. V gave up 7 bases and J gave up 4 bases, with 19 bases separating them. Germline CDR1 and CDR2: MNHEY and SMNVEV (reference sequence). CDR3 size: 16 residues. The CDR3 DNA reads TGTGCCAGCATGCCGTGGGCTAGTCGAGCCACCGGGGAGCTGTTTTTT. Translated, it gives CASMPWASRATGELFF.

This clone came up a few times. The germline gene is not matched at one end of the junction; a read error may be the cause. The chain links TRBV6-1 to TRBJ2-7; D unresolved. From germline, CDR1 is MNHNS and CDR2 SASEGT. CDR3 size: 14 residues. CDR3 in DNA: TGTGCCATCAGTACCCCCGGGCCGACCTACGAGCATTACTTC. Its translation: CAISTPGPTYEHYF.

This chain uses TRBV24-1 with TRBJ2-6, with 7 bases that match TRBD1. The CDR3 is 18 residues long. The germline CDR1 and CDR2 sequences are KGHDR and SFDVKD. J lost 3 bases, V lost 4 bases, and 11 bases had no gene match. The CDR3 is CATSDHGTDGIGANVLTF. The CDR3 DNA reads as TGTGCCACCAGTGACCACGGGACAGACGGTATTGGGGCCAACGTCCTGACTTTC.

By sample share, this clone is medium-sized. The V gene is TRBV6-1, the J gene TRBJ1-5, with a weak D call TRBD1 (5 bases). V was trimmed by 2 bases and J by 2 bases, leaving 13 bases between them. The CDR3 extends over 16 amino acids. Germline lookup yields CDR1 MNHNS and CDR2 SASEGT. The DNA of the CDR3 is TGTGCCAGCAGTGAACAGGGAGGTGCGGGCAATCAGCCCCAGCATTTT. This translates into CASSEQGGAGNQPQHF.

This clone was observed many times. The V gene is TRBV5-6, the J gene TRBJ2-7; no firm D call. The germline V and J ends were trimmed by 0 bases and 6 bases, with 10 bases remaining between them. This CDR3 spans 13 amino acids. CDR1 and CDR2 (germline): SGHDT, YYEEEE. The CDR3 DNA reads as TGTGCCAGCAGCTTGGGGGCCGGATTCGAGCAGTACTTC. It yields the protein CASSLGAGFEQYF.

This clone was detected ten times or more. The genes are TRBV7-8 and TRBJ2-1; D not resolved. The CDR3 runs to 11 residues. From germline, CDR1 is SGHVS and CDR2 FQNEAQ. Trimming stripped 1 base from V and 6 bases from J, with 1 base between. The DNA of the CDR3 is TGTGCCAGCAGCTTAGTCAATGAGCAGTTCTTC. This sequence encodes CASSLVNEQFF.

This clone was found a few times. The CDR3 sequence: CASSFVGGREGYTF. For the CDR3, the DNA is TGTGCCAGCAGTTTTGTAGGGGGTCGAGAGGGCTACACCTTC. The chain has TRBV12-3 or TRBV12-4 and TRBJ1-2, with a tentative D call TRBD1 (6 bases). CDR3 length: 14 residues. Between the trimmed V and J ends, which lost 3 bases and 8 bases, there was a span of 16 bases.

A few counts support this clone. V gene TRBV6-2 or TRBV6-3 combines with J gene TRBJ1-2; 8 bases align to TRBD1. Unmatched junction bases numbered 14, after V lost 0 bases and J lost 8 bases. Germline CDR1 and CDR2: MNHEY and SVGEGT. The CDR3 contains 17 residues. The CDR3 spells CASSYSAFSQGARGYTF. CDR3 in DNA: TGTGCCAGCAGTTACTCCGCCTTTTCTCAGGGGGCTCGAGGCTACACCTTC.

The chain couples TRBV14 to TRBJ2-3; 9 bases match TRBD2. The V gene's germline CDR1 is SGHDN and CDR2 FVKESK. The CDR3 is made up of 17 amino acids. Losses at the gene ends were 6 bases for V and 1 base for J; bases not matched to a gene: 11. The CDR3 region has the DNA TGTGCCAGCAGACAACCGGGATTAGCGGGAGGCACAGATACGCAGTATTTT. It translates to CASRQPGLAGGTDTQYF.

This clone was picked up one time. The rearrangement links TRBV30 to TRBJ1-1, with no clear D. The length of the CDR3 is 11 residues. The germline V and J ends were trimmed by 0 bases and 7 bases, with 6 bases remaining between them. Germline assignment: CDR1 GTSNPN and CDR2 SVGIG (reference sequence). The CDR3 sequence: CAWSVQSEAFF. In DNA form, the CDR3 reads TGTGCCTGGAGTGTTCAGAGTGAAGCTTTCTTT.

This clone showed up many times. This chain joins TRBV20-1 and TRBJ2-4; D is unclear. The CDR3 runs to 14 residues. V lost 1 base and J lost 0, with 7 bases in between. CDR1 DFQATT and CDR2 SNEGSKA come from the germline V gene (reference sequence). CDR3 in amino acids: CSARGRIAKNIQYF. CDR3 sequence (DNA): TGCAGTGCTAGAGGACGGATAGCCAAAAACATTCAGTACTTC.

The rearrangement joins TRBV19 to TRBJ2-3; TRBD2 aligns across 12 bases. Germline CDR1 is LNHDA and CDR2 is SQIVND (reference sequence). Trimming removed 3 bases from V and 1 base from J; junction bases left unmatched: 11. The CDR3 is made up of 19 amino acids. The CDR3 DNA sequence: TGTGCCAGTAGTATGCGTCTAGCGGGAGGGGACCGGGGCACAGATACGCAGTATTTT. It specifies CASSMRLAGGDRGTDTQYF.

This sequence joins TRBV29-1 and TRBJ1-5; 10 bases agree with TRBD1. V lost 1 base to trimming and J lost 6 bases; unmatched junction nucleotides: 6. The CDR3 has 15 residues. CDR1 and CDR2 from the germline V gene are SQVTM and ANQGSEA. CDR3 region: CSVEVGTGEGQPQHF. The CDR3 DNA reads TGCAGCGTTGAAGTAGGGACAGGGGAGGGTCAGCCCCAGCATTTT.

The gene calls are TRBV11-3 and TRBJ2-1; D gene uncertain. V dropped 1 base and J dropped 6 bases, with 4 bases sitting between them. The CDR3 runs 12 residues. Looked up from germline, CDR1 is SGHNT and CDR2 is YENEEA. CDR3 sequence: CASSLVRNEQFF. CDR3 coding DNA: TGTGCCAGCAGCTTAGTCCGCAATGAGCAGTTCTTC.

The chain recombines TRBV7-9 with TRBJ2-1; 13 bases match TRBD2. With 5 bases clipped from V and 3 bases from J, the junction kept 7 bases outside the gene matches. The CDR3 runs 17 residues. CDR1 is SEHNR, CDR2 FQNEAQ, per germline (reference sequence). For the CDR3, the DNA is TGTGCCAGCAGCCCCCGGACTAGCGGGGGATTCTACAATGAGCAGTTCTTC. Encoded protein: CASSPRTSGGFYNEQFF.